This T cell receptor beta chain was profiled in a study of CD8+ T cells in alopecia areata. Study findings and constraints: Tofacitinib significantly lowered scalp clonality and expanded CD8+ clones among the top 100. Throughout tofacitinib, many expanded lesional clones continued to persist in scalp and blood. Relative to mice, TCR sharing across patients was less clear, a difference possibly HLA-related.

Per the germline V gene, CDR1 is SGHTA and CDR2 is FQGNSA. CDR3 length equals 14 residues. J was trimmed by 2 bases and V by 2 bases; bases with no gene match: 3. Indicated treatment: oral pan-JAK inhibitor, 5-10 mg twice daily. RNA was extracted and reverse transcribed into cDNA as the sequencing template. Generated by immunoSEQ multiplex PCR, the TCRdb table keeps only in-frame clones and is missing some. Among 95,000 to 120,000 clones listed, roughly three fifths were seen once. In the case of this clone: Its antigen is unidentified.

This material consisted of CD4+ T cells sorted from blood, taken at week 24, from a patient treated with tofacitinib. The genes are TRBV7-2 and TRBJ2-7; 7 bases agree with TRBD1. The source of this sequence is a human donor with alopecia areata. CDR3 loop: CASSLTGAPYEQYF. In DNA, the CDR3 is TGTGCCAGCAGCTTAACAGGGGCCCCCTACGAGCAGTACTTC.